Listed below are T cell receptor beta chains from one sample, sequenced in a study of blood T cell repertoires in COVID-19. Assay used: immunoSEQ multiplex PCR; TCRdb lists only in-frame clones, some missing. In the table there are about 300,000 clones, 90% of which are singletons. Sequences were obtained from PBMCs or T cells enriched from blood (not recorded which). Receptors originate from a young woman with acute COVID-19. CDR3s include the opening cysteine and the closing phenylalanine or tryptophan.

v_call	j_call	cdr3_aa
TRBV28	TRBJ2-6	CASTSGGSPSGANVLTF
TRBV5-1	TRBJ2-7	CASSLTGGHEQYF
TRBV28	TRBJ2-7	CASSSPERFLYEQYF
TRBV28	TRBJ1-5	CASSSGQGASYGNQPQHF
TRBV11-2	TRBJ1-5	CASSPGQGGNQPQHF
TRBV9	TRBJ1-1	CASSATQGSTEAFF
TRBV7-9	TRBJ1-1	CASSSLGGTEAFF
TRBV5-1	TRBJ2-2	CASSLVPGYGTGELFF
TRBV13	TRBJ2-5	CASSLRLAGRETQYF
TRBV11-2	TRBJ2-7	CASSLDLGGYEQYF
TRBV28	TRBJ1-2	CASRGPDRGVVGYTF
TRBV28	TRBJ1-5	CASSPLTSRANQPQHF
TRBV28	TRBJ1-1	CASSPGTGGITEAFF
TRBV28	TRBJ1-1	CASSLRQAGLNTEAFF
TRBV9	TRBJ2-5	CASSVDRNQETQYF
TRBV7-3	TRBJ1-3	CASSPQGGGEGNTIYF
TRBV5-1	TRBJ1-6	CASSLLPQHNSPLHF
TRBV6-6	TRBJ2-1	CASSYSMEGEQFF
TRBV7-9	TRBJ2-3	CASSLPHGAGDTQYF
TRBV28	TRBJ1-6	CASSLYATQGISPLHF
TRBV2	TRBJ2-5	CASSELGPETQYF
TRBV6-1	TRBJ2-7	CASSEVTSGGLSYEQYF
TRBV5-1	TRBJ2-5	CASSLRGVAETQYF
TRBV15	TRBJ1-3	CATSNEYRDSVSGNTIYF
TRBV5-6	TRBJ2-7	CASSFNRELDYEQYF
TRBV13	TRBJ1-2	CASQSTGGMDYGYTF
TRBV27	TRBJ2-1	CASSLGQVAYNEQFF
TRBV27	TRBJ2-7	CASSLGGSNEQYF
TRBV5-1	TRBJ1-2	CASSLTGQGFGYTF
TRBV11-1	TRBJ1-2	CASSLEETDNYGYTF
TRBV7-2	TRBJ2-7	CASSPQGGDEQYF
TRBV9	TRBJ2-7	CASSPYSYEQYF
TRBV29-1	TRBJ2-2	CSSRGNTGELFF
TRBV15	TRBJ1-1	CATSSGIDTEAFF
TRBV19	TRBJ2-2	CASSTASGELFF
TRBV7-9	TRBJ2-1	CASIITSGGGGNEQFF
TRBV25-1	TRBJ2-4	CASSGIGTGKKNIQYF
TRBV19	TRBJ2-7	CASSIPGGSYEQYF
TRBV6-4	TRBJ1-1	CASRERVEAWRNTEAFF
TRBV7-6	TRBJ2-7	CASSLEEGVPYEQYF
TRBV27	TRBJ2-7	CASSQGRGNEQYF
TRBV28	TRBJ1-1	CASSPTRQLNTEAFF
TRBV19	TRBJ2-2	CASSIKGVGTGELFF
TRBV6-5	TRBJ1-1	CASRQGVGTEAFF
TRBV23-1	TRBJ2-7	CASIGTGVDEQYF
TRBV6-5	TRBJ2-7	CASSWELGPYEQYF
TRBV29-1	TRBJ1-2	CSVGGQNYGYTF
TRBV7-7	TRBJ2-7	CASSLALSSYEQYF